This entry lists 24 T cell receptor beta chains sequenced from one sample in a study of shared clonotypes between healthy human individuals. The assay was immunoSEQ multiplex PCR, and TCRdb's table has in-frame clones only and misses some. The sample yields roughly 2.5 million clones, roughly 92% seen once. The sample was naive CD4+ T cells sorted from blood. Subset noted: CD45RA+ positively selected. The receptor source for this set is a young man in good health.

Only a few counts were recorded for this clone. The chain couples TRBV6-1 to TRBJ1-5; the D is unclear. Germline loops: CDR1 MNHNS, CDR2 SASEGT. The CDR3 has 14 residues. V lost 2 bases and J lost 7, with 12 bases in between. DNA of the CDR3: TGTGCCAGCAGTGAACGAGGGAAGGGCCAGCCCCAGCATTTT. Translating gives CASSERGKGQPQHF.

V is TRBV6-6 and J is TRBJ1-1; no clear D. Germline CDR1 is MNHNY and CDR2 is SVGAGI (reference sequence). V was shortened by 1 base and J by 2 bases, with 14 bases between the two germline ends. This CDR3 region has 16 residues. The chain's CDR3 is CASSYLGRQSNTEAFF. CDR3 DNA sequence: TGTGCCAGCAGTTACTTAGGCCGCCAAAGTAACACTGAAGCTTTCTTT.

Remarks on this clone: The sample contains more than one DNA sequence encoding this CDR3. CDR3 nucleotide sequence: TGTGCCAGCAGTGTCCGCACTGAAGCTTTCTTT. Protein product: CASSVRTEAFF. The gene calls are TRBV6-1 and TRBJ1-1; D is unclear. The CDR3 is 11 residues long. The germline V gene encodes CDR1 MNHNS and CDR2 SASEGT. V shed 4 bases and J shed 4 bases, with 4 bases lying between them.

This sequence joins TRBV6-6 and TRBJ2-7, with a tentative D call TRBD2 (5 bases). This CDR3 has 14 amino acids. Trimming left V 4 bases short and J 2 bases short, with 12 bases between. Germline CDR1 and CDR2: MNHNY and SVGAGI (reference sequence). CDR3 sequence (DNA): TGTGCCAGCAGTTCAAGAGCGGTCCCCTACGAGCAGTACTTC. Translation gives CASSSRAVPYEQYF.

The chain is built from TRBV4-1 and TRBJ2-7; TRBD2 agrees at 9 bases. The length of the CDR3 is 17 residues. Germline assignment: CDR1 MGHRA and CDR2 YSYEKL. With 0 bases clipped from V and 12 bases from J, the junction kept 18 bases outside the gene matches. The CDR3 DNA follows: TGCGCCAGCAGCCAAGACTGGGGTACTAGCGGGCCGCCTCGGCGGTACTTC. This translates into CASSQDWGTSGPPRRYF.

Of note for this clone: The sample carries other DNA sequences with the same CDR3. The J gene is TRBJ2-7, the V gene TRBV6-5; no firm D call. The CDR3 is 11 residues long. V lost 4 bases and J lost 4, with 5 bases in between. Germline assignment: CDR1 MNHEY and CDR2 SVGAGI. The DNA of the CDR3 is TGTGCCAGCAGTTCGCGATACGAGCAGTACTTC. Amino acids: CASSSRYEQYF.

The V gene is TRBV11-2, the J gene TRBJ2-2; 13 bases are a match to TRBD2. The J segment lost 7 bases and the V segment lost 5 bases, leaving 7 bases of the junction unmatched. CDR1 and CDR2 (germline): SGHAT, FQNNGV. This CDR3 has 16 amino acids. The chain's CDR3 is CASSRGTSGEGGELFF. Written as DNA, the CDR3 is TGTGCCAGCAGCCGGGGGACTAGCGGGGAGGGCGGGGAGCTGTTTTTT.

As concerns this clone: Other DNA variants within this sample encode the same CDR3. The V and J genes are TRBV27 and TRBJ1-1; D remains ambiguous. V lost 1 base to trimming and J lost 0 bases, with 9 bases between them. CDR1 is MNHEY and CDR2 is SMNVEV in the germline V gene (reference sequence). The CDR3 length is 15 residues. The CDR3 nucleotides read TGTGCCAGCAGTTTATTGGGCAGGCTGAACACTGAAGCTTTCTTT. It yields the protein CASSLLGRLNTEAFF.

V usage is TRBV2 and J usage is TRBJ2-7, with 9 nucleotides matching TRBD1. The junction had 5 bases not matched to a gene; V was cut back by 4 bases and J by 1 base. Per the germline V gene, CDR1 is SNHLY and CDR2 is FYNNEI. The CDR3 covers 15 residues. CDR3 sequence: CASSGGTGISYEQYF. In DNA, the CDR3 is TGTGCCAGCAGTGGCGGGACAGGGATTTCCTACGAGCAGTACTTC.

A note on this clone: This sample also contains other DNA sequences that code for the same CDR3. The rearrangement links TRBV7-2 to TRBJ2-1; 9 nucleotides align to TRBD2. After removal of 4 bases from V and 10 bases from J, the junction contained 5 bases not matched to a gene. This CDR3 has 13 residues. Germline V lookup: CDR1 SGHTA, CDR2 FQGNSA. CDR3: CASSSGTSTEQFF. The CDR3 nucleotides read TGTGCCAGCAGCTCCGGGACTAGCACGGAGCAGTTCTTC.

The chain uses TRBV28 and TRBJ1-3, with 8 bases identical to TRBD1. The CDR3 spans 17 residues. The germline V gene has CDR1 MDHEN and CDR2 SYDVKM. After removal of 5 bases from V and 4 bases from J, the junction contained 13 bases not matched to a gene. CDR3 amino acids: CASSNSDRANVGNTIYF. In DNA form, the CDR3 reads TGTGCCAGCAGTAACTCGGACAGGGCGAACGTCGGAAACACCATATATTTT. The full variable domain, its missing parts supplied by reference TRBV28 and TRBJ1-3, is DVKVTQSSRYLVKRTGEKVFLECVQDMDHENMFWYRQDPGLGLRLIYFSYDVKMKEKGDIPEGYSVSREKKERFSLILESASTNQTSMYLCASSNSDRANVGNTIYFGEGSWLTVV.

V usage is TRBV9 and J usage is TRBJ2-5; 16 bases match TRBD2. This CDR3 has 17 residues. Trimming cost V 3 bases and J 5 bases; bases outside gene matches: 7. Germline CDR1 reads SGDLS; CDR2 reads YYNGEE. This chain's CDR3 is CASSAGLAGGPGETQYF. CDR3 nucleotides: TGTGCCAGCAGCGCGGGACTAGCGGGAGGGCCCGGGGAGACCCAGTACTTC. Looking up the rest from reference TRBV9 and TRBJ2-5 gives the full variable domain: DSGVTQTPKHLITATGQRVTLRCSPRSGDLSVYWYQQSLDQGLQFLIQYYNGEERAKGNILERFSAQQFPDLHSELNLSSLELGDSALYFCASSAGLAGGPGETQYFGPGTRLLVL.

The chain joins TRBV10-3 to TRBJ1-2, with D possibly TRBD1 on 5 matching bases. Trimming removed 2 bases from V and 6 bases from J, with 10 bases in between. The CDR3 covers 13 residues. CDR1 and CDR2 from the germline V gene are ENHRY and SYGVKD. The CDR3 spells CAISEILGDGYTF. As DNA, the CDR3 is TGTGCCATCAGTGAGATTTTGGGGGATGGCTACACCTTC.

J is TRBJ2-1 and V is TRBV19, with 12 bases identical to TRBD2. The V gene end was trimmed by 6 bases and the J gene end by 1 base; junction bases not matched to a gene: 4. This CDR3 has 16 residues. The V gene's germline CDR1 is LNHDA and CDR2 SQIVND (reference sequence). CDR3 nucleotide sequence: TGTGCCAGTAGCCCTAGCGGGAGGGCGTCCTACAATGAGCAGTTCTTC. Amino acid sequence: CASSPSGRASYNEQFF. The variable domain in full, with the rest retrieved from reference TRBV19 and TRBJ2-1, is DGGITQSPKYLFRKEGQNVTLSCEQNLNHDAMYWYRQDPGQGLRLIYYSQIVNDFQKGDIAEGYSVSREKKESFPLTVTSAQKNPTAFYLCASSPSGRASYNEQFFGPGTRLTVL.

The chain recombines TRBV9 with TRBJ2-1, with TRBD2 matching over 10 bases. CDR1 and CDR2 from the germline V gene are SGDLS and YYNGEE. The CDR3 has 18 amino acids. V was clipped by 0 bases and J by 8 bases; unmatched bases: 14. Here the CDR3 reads CASSVGLTAGGLAHEQFF. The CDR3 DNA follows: TGTGCCAGCAGCGTAGGATTGACAGCGGGGGGGCTGGCCCATGAGCAGTTCTTC.

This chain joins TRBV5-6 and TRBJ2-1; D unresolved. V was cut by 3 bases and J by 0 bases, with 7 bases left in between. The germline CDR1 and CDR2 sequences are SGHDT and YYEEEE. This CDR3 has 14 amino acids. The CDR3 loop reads CASSSTASYNEQFF. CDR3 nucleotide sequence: TGTGCCAGCAGCTCTACGGCCTCCTACAATGAGCAGTTCTTC. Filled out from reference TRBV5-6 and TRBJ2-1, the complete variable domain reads DAGVTQSPTHLIKTRGQQVTLRCSPKSGHDTVSWYQQALGQGPQFIFQYYEEEERQRGNFPDRFSGHQFPNYSSELNVNALLLGDSALYLCASSSTASYNEQFFGPGTRLTVL.

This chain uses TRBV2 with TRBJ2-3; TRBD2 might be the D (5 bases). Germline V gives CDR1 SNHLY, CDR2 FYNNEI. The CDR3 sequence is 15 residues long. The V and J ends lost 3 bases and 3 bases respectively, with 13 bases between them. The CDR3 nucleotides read TGTGCCAGCAGTGATGTAGCGTGGGAGACAGATACGCAGTATTTT. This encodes CASSDVAWETDTQYF.

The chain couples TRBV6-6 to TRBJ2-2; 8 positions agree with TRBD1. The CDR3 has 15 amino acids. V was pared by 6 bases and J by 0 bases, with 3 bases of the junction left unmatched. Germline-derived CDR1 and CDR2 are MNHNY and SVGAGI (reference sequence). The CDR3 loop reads CASSGQGANTGELFF. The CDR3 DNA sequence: TGTGCCAGCAGCGGACAGGGCGCGAACACCGGGGAGCTGTTTTTT.

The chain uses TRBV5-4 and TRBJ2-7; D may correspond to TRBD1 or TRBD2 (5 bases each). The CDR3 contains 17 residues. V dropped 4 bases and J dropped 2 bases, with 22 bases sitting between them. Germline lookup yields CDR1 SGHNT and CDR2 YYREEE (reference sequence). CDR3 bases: TGTGCCAGCAGCAGTCAAGACAGCCGGGTGGGAGCCTACGAGCAGTACTTC. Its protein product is CASSSQDSRVGAYEQYF.

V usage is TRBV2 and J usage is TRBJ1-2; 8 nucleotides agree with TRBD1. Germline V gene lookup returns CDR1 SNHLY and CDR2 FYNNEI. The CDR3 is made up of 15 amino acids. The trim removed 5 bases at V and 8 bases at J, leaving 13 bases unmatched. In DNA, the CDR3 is TGTGCCAGCAGTCTAATTCAGACAGGGGCCCAAGGCTACACCTTC. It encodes CASSLIQTGAQGYTF.

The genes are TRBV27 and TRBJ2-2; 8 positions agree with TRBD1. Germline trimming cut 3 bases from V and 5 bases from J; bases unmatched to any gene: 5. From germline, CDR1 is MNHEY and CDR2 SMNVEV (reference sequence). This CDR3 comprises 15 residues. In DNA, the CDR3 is TGTGCCAGCAGTTTCTCGACAGGGGTAACCGGGGAGCTGTTTTTT. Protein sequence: CASSFSTGVTGELFF.

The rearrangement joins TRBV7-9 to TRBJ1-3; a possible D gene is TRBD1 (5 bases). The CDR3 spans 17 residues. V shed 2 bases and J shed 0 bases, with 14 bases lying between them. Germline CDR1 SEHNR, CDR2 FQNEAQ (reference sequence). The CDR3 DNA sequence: TGTGCCAGCAGCTTAAAACCGGGACCGCACTCTGGAAACACCATATATTTT. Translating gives CASSLKPGPHSGNTIYF.

CDR3 region: CASKTSRYNEQFF. Here the CDR3 DNA reads TGTGCCAGCAAGACTAGCCGCTACAATGAGCAGTTCTTC. This chain joins TRBV2 and TRBJ2-1; 7 bases align to TRBD2. V shed 7 bases, J shed 3 bases, and the junction held 3 bases outside the gene matches. This CDR3 region has 13 residues. The germline V gene has CDR1 SNHLY and CDR2 FYNNEI.

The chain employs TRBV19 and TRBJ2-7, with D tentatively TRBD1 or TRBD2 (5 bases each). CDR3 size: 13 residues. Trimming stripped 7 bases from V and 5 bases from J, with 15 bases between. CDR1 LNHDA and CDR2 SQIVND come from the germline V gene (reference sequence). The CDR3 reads CASTARGDHEQYF. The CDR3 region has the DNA TGTGCCAGTACCGCGAGAGGGGACCACGAGCAGTACTTC.